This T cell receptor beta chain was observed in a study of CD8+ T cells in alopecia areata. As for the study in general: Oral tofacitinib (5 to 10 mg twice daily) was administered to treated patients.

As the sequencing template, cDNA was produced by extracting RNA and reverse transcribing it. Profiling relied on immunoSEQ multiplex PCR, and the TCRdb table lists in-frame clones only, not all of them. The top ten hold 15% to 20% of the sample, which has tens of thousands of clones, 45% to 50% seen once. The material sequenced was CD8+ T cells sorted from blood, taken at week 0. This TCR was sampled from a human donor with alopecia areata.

CDR3 amino acids: CASSITVAKNIQYF. CDR3 DNA sequence: TGTGCCAGTAGTATAACTGTAGCCAAAAACATTCAGTACTTC. The V and J genes are TRBV19 and TRBJ2-4, with D unclear. The germline V gene has CDR1 LNHDA and CDR2 SQIVND (reference sequence). This CDR3 comprises 14 residues. The V end was cut by 2 bases, the J end by 0 bases, with 5 bases between.